This T cell receptor (beta chain) is from a study of tumor-infiltrating T cells and Merkel cell polyomavirus (TCRdb year 2017). As for the study more broadly: In Merkel cell carcinoma patients, the study examined CD8+ T cells specific for the Merkel cell polyomavirus KLL epitope. In the whole study, one tumor sample was a frozen nodal tumor digest, and another tumor sample was a flash-frozen core biopsy of a metastasis. In 14 to 15 samples, KLL-tetramer-sorted cells taken from blood or tumor-infiltrating lymphocytes underwent TRB sequencing, as did under 13 matched whole-tumor samples. Patients came in at different disease stages and had a median follow-up of around 2.6 years, ranging from 1.1 to 6.0 years. Most whole-tumor samples were obtained as 25-micron curls cut from formalin-fixed, paraffin-embedded tissue blocks. Patient treatments varied, were not standardized, and included chemotherapy, radiation and immunotherapies.

By immunohistochemistry, the tumors of all patients showed robust positive staining for Merkel cell polyomavirus Large T antigen. Twelve Merkel cell carcinoma patients with robust KLL-tetramer+ populations, above 0.04% of CD8+ T cells, in blood and/or cultured TIL were included. Every patient was Caucasian, and patient ages had a median of 65 years and ranged from 50 to 77 years. Lymph node tumors were analyzed for patients with unknown primaries presenting with nodal disease, or where primary tissue was insufficient. Receptors were amplified or captured by the immunoSEQ multiplex PCR assay. Adaptive Biotechnologies (Seattle, WA) carried out genomic DNA extraction, TRB sequencing and normalization. Concerning the study's data processing: To compute clonality, the Shannon entropy of productive TRB sequences was normalized by log2 of unique productive sequences and then subtracted from one. KLL-specific clonotypes in tumors were identified by matching TCRbeta CDR3 amino acid sequences with those from each patient's tetramer-sorted sample. TCRdb re-hosts the immuneACCESS table, in-frame sequences only. Its copies lack some clones; in the studies checked, an unresolved V gene accounts for under half of them, and the cause for the rest is not known. V and J calls and clone size are those listed in that table; D and trimming were worked out from the DNA. For this sample the table gives around 25,000 clones, of which 70% to 90% were detected only once. The leading ten clones occupy about 2.7% of the sample.

As to this clone: Its antigen target is currently unknown. No much larger clonotype is one base removed from it; base qualities were not supplied.

According to the germline V gene, CDR1 reads SGHVS and CDR2 reads FNYEAQ. V drops 1 base and J drops 4 bases, leaving 17 bases in between. From the cysteine through the phenylalanine, the CDR3 covers 17 amino acids. Of the read, only the CDR3 DNA is kept; its 51 bases are in frame from base 1. The research as a whole found: The small sample size of the study (n of about eleven patients) is a limitation. KLL-specific TRB repertoires were diverse and largely private, with only one public clonotype among some 400 unique sequences, shared by two patients. The study examined just one viral epitope, so T cells targeting other Merkel cell polyomavirus epitopes were not captured. Significantly improved MCC-specific survival was associated with a higher fraction of KLL-specific T cells within tumors (about 1.7-18% versus about 0-0.14%). More unique KLL-specific clonotypes in tumors (5-108 vs 0-3) was associated with a significant MCC-specific survival advantage (P = 0.0051).

Sequencing used lymph node tissue. This receptor was identified in a man between 45 and 60 years old with Merkel cell carcinoma. Recombination connected TRBV7-6 to TRBJ2-1, with TRBD2 as a weak D call on 7 bases. The CDR3 protein: CASSLGGGLAVYNEQFF. The nucleotides are TGTGCCAGCAGCTTAGGGGGGGGCCTAGCGGTGTACAATGAGCAGTTCTTC.